This TCR beta chain stems from a study of brain T cells in children with intractable seizures. Overall study results and limits: HCMV serostatus was not known, and viral specificity came from CDR3 similarity only. Absence of clones before surgery may stem from lower sequencing depth.

The sequenced cases were selected for having the highest brain T cell transcript signatures. Before surgery, patients took at least one anti-epileptic drug. The V gene's germline CDR1 is MDHEN and CDR2 SYDVKM. The trim removed 6 bases at V and 6 bases at J, leaving 8 bases unmatched. This CDR3 is 13 amino acids long. Worth noting for this clone: Its antigen remains unknown.

Repertoires were generated with immunoSEQ multiplex PCR, while TCRdb's copy carries only in-frame clones and drops some. This table holds 110,000 or so clones, 94% found once. The sequence was obtained from a boy in the first two years of life with hemimegalencephaly and intractable seizures. Here the sequenced sample was peripheral blood, taken at surgery. This chain uses TRBV28 with TRBJ2-7; 7 bases are a match to TRBD1. The CDR3 DNA reads TGTGCCAGCAGCCAACAGGGGTGGAGCGAGCAGTACTTC. As protein: CASSQQGWSEQYF.